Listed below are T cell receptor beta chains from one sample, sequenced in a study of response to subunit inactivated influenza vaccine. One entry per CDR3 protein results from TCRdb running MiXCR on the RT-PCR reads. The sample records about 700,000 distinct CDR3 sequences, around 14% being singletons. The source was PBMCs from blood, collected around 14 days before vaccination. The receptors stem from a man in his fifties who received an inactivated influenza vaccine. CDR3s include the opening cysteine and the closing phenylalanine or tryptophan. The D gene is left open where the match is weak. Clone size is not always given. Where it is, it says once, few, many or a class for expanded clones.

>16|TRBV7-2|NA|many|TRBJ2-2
CASSQEQPLNTGELFF
TGTGCCAGCAGCCAGGAGCAGCCCCTAAACACCGGGGAGCTGTTTTTT
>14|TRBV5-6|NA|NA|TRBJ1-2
CASSRRGAQHGYTF
TGTGCCAGCAGCAGGCGGGGTGCGCAACATGGCTACACCTTC
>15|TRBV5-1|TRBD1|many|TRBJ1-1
CASSPRQGRVAEAFF
TGCGCCAGCAGCCCCCGACAGGGGAGGGTAGCTGAAGCTTTCTTT
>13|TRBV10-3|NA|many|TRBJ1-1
CAISSRQNTEAFF
TGTGCCATCAGTTCCAGACAGAACACTGAAGCTTTCTTT
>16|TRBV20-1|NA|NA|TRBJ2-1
CSARDPRLGRANEQFF
TGCAGTGCTAGAGACCCGAGGCTAGGGCGGGCCAATGAGCAGTTCTTC
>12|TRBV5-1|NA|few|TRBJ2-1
CASNEWEDEQFF
TGCGCCAGCAACGAGTGGGAGGATGAGCAGTTCTTC
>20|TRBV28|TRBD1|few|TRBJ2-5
CASSSQILPGQGAPKETQYF
TGTGCCAGCAGTTCCCAAATCCTTCCGGGACAGGGGGCCCCTAAAGAGACCCAGTACTTC
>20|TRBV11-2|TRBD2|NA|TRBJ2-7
CASSLVGVATSGRVVYEQYF
TGTGCCAGCAGCTTAGTTGGCGTGGCGACTAGCGGGAGGGTCGTGTACGAGCAGTACTTC
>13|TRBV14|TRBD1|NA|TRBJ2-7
CASRLTGGYEQYF
TGTGCCAGCAGGCTAACAGGGGGATACGAGCAGTACTTC
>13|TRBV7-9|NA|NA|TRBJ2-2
CASSLIGPGELFF
TGTGCCAGCAGCTTAATTGGACCCGGGGAGCTGTTTTTT
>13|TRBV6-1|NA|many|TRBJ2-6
CASSEAGANVLTF
TGTGCCAGCAGTGAGGCTGGGGCCAACGTCCTGACTTTC
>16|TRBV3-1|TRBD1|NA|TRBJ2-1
CASSQDSRGPYNEQFF
TGTGCCAGCAGCCAAGACTCGAGGGGGCCTTACAATGAGCAGTTCTTC
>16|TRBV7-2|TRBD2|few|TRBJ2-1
CASSLVGLAGDPEQFF
TGTGCCAGCAGCTTAGTCGGTCTAGCGGGGGACCCCGAGCAGTTCTTC
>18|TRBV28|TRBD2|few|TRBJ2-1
CASSLLGLAGITYNEQFF
TGTGCCAGCAGTTTATTGGGGCTAGCGGGCATTACCTACAATGAGCAGTTCTTC
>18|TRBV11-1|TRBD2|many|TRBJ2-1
CASSSLAGGWADGNEQFF
TGTGCCAGCAGCTCTTTAGCGGGAGGATGGGCTGATGGCAATGAGCAGTTCTTC
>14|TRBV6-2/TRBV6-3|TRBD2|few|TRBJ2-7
CASRSLAGTYEQYF
TGTGCCAGCAGATCACTAGCGGGTACCTACGAGCAGTACTTC
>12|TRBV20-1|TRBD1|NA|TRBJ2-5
CSAVGTVETQYF
TGCAGTGCCGTCGGGACAGTTGAGACCCAGTACTTC
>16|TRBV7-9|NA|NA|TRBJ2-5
CASRGPRVAVVETQYF
TGTGCCAGCAGGGGACCAAGGGTAGCGGTTGTAGAGACCCAGTACTTC
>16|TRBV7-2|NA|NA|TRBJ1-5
CASSPMAWASNQPQHF
TGTGCCAGCAGCCCGATGGCGTGGGCCAGCAATCAGCCCCAGCATTTT
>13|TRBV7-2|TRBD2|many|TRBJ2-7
CASRPSGTYEQYF
TGTGCCAGCAGGCCTAGCGGGACCTACGAGCAGTACTTC
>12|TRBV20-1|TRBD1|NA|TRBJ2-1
CSASRGRNEQFF
TGCAGTGCTAGCAGGGGGCGGAATGAGCAGTTCTTC
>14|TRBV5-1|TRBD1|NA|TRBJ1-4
CASQAGTGREKLFF
TGCGCCAGCCAAGCCGGGACAGGGCGTGAAAAACTGTTTTTT
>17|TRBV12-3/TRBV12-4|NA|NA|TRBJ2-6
CASSYRVSGAGANVLTF
TGTGCCAGCAGTTACAGGGTATCCGGCGCAGGGGCCAACGTCCTGACTTTC
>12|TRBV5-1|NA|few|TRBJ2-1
CASSLDLHEQFF
TGCGCCAGCAGCTTGGACTTGCATGAGCAGTTCTTC
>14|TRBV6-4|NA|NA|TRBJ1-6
CASPRTPYNSPLHF
TGTGCCAGCCCACGGACGCCCTATAATTCACCCCTCCACTTT
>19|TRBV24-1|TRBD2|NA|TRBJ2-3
CATSDSGTSGRRLADTQYF
TGTGCCACCAGTGATTCCGGGACTAGCGGGAGAAGACTGGCAGATACGCAGTATTTT
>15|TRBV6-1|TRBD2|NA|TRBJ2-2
CASKSGGANTGELFF
TGTGCCAGCAAAAGCGGGGGAGCGAACACCGGGGAGCTGTTTTTT
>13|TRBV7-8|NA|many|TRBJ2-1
CASSLVDLGEQFF
TGTGCCAGCAGCTTAGTTGACCTCGGTGAGCAGTTCTTC
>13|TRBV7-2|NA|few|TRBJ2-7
CASSLLAHYEQYF
TGTGCCAGCAGCTTGCTAGCGCACTACGAGCAGTACTTC
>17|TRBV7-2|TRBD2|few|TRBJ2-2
CASSSGLAGGGSGELFF
TGTGCCAGCAGCTCCGGACTAGCGGGAGGGGGGTCCGGGGAGCTGTTTTTT
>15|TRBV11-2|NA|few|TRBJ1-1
CASSVNRFPDTEAFF
TGTGCCAGCAGCGTTAACAGGTTCCCGGACACTGAAGCTTTCTTT
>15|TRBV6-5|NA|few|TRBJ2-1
CASSSGGSTYNEQFF
TGTGCCAGCAGTTCAGGGGGGAGTACCTACAATGAGCAGTTCTTC
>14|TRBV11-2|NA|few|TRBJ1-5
CASSYDMTDQPQHF
TGTGCCAGCAGCTACGATATGACTGATCAGCCCCAGCATTTT
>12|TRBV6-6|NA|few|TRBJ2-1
CASSYTYNEQFF
TGTGCCAGCAGTTACACCTACAATGAGCAGTTCTTC
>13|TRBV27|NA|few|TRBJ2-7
CASSSDIRGEQYF
TGTGCCAGCAGTAGCGACATTAGGGGCGAGCAGTACTTC
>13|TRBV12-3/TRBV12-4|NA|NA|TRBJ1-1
CASRDHTNTEAFF
TGTGCCAGCAGAGACCACACGAACACTGAAGCTTTCTTT
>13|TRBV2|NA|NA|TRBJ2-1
CASIAGSYNEQFF
TGTGCCAGCATAGCAGGCTCCTACAATGAGCAGTTCTTC
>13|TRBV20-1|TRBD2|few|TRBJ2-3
CSPHGGSTDTQYF
TGCAGCCCTCACGGGGGGAGCACAGATACGCAGTATTTT
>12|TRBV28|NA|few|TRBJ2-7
CASRPGPYEQYF
TGTGCCAGCAGGCCAGGGCCCTACGAGCAGTACTTC
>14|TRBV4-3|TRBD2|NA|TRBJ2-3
CASSQGTSGGAQYF
TGCGCCAGCAGCCAGGGGACTAGCGGGGGTGCGCAGTATTTT
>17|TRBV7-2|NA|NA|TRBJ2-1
CASSLAAGQGSYNEQFF
TGTGCCAGCAGCTTGGCGGCCGGGCAAGGGTCCTACAATGAGCAGTTCTTC
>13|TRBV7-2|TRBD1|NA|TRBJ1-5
CASSVGGQGPQHF
TGTGCCAGCAGCGTGGGGGGACAGGGTCCCCAGCATTTT
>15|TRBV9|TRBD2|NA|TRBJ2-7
CASSVVRECTYEQYF
TGTGCCAGCAGCGTGGTGCGGGAGTGCACCTACGAGCAGTACTTC
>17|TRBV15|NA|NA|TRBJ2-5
CATSSPPRGLVIETQYF
TGTGCCACCAGCAGCCCTCCCCGGGGGCTGGTCATTGAGACCCAGTACTTC